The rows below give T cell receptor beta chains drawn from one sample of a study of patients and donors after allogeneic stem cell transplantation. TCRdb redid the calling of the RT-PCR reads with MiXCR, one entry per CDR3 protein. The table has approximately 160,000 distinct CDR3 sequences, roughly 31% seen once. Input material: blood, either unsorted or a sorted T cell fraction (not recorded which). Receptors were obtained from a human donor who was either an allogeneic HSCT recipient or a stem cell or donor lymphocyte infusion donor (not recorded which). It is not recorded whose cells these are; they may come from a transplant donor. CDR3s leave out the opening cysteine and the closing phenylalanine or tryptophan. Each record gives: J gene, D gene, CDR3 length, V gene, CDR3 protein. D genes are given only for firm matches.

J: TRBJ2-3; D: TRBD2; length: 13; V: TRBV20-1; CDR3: SAGGLAVSTDTQY
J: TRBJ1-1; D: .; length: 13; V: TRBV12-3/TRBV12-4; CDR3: ASSAKDSLNTEAF
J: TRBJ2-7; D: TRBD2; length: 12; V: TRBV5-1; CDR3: ASSWGSGTYEQY
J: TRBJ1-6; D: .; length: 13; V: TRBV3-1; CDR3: ASSQMRGWNSPLH
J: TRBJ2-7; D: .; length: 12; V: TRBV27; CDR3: ASSLSAGLYEQY
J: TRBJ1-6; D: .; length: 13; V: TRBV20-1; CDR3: SAADTDSYNSPLH
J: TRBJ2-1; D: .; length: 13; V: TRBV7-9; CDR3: ASSTHGGFYNEQF
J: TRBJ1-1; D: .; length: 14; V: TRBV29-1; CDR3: SVVIRPGGPNTEAF
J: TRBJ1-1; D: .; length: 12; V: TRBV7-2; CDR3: ASSPDNWNTEAF
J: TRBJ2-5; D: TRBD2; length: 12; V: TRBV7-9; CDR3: ASSLLAGRETQY
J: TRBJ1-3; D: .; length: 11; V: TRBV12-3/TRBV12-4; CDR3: ASSFRGGNTIY
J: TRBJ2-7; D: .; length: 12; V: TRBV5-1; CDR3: ASRSPGEFYEQY
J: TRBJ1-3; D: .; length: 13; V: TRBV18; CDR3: ASSQGLNSGNTIY
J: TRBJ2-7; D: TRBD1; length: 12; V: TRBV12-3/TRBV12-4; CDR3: ASSSTGGRVRQY
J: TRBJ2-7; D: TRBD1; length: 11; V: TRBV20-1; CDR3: SATEGTEYEQY